This TCR beta chain was identified in a study of shared clonotypes between healthy human individuals. With respect to this clone: Antigen: not known.

Sequencing was performed with immunoSEQ multiplex PCR; in TCRdb, only in-frame clones are kept and a portion is missing. The sample shows fewer than 3 million clones, approximately 90% of them seen only once. The V and J ends lost 0 bases and 6 bases respectively, with 14 bases between them. The CDR3 contains 15 residues. CDR1 is SGDLS and CDR2 is YYNGEE in the germline V gene. Study-wide results and limits: Generally, naive subsets (rather than memory subsets) showed larger estimated richness.

CD45RA+ naive and CD45RA-negative memory subsets were separated from CD4+ cells. The clonotype comes from a man younger than 35 in good health. Some clones in this sample may be carry-over from other donors' samples. What was sequenced was naive CD4+ T cells from PBMCs. The subset denotes: CD45RA+ positively selected. V and J are TRBV9 and TRBJ2-3; D gene uncertain. CDR3 DNA: TGTGCCAGCAGCGTAGAGGGTGGCGATTGGGATACGCAGTATTTT. Translated: CASSVEGGDWDTQYF.